The 17 T cell receptor beta chains below all came from one sample that was sequenced in a study of blood T cells in healthy people across ages. Sample-barcoded 5' priming and a J-beta primer mix drove a second PCR of about 6 to 12 cycles. TCRdb re-analysed the 5' RACE reads in MiXCR, keeping a single row per CDR3 protein. The profile shows about 830,000 distinct CDR3 sequences, roughly 60% of them singletons. Source material: blood. The receptors originated from a young man in good health.

This clonotype was seen only once. The V and J genes are TRBV12-3 or TRBV12-4 and TRBJ2-5; TRBD2 matches 7 bases. J lost 11 bases, V lost 8 bases, and 8 bases had no gene match. This CDR3 contains 11 residues. The CDR3 nucleotides are TGTGCCAGCGGGGGAGGGGATGAGCAGTACTTC. It specifies CASGGGDEQYF.

About this clonotype itself: Mismatch with germline at one junction end may stem from a read error. The genes are TRBV5-1 and TRBJ1-1; 9 bases are a match to TRBD1. Germline V gene data show CDR1 as SGHRS and CDR2 as YFSETQ. This CDR3 region has 17 residues. The CDR3 sequence is CASSLDPAGTGLHEAFF. For the CDR3, the DNA is TGTGCCAGCAGTTTGGACCCCGCCGGGACAGGGTTACATGAAGCTTTCTTT. The entire variable domain, with the rest obtained from reference TRBV5-1 and TRBJ1-1, is as follows: KAGVTQTPRYLIKTRGQQVTLSCSPISGHRSVSWYQQTPGQGLQFLFEYFSETQRNKGNFPGRFSGRQFSNSRSEMNVSTLELGDSALYLCASSLDPAGTGLHEAFFGQGTRLTVV.

The chain couples TRBV4-3 to TRBJ2-7; 11 bases map to TRBD1. The germline V gene encodes CDR1 LGHNA and CDR2 YSLEER. Unmatched junction bases numbered 10, after V lost 6 bases and J lost 6 bases. The CDR3 length is 15 residues. CDR3 sequence: CASSPRTGGQSEQYF. In DNA form, the CDR3 reads TGCGCCAGCAGTCCACGGACAGGGGGCCAAAGCGAGCAGTACTTC.

Only a few counts were recorded for this clonotype. The J gene is TRBJ2-1, the V gene TRBV7-3, with 7 bases that match TRBD2. The length of the CDR3 is 15 residues. CDR1 SGHTA and CDR2 FQGTGA come from the germline V gene. The trim removed 3 bases at V and 4 bases at J, leaving 6 bases unmatched. This CDR3 is CASSFNPGGYNEQFF. The CDR3, as DNA: TGTGCCAGCAGCTTCAATCCGGGGGGTTACAATGAGCAGTTCTTC.

The chain recombines TRBV29-1 with TRBJ2-1; 9 bases fit TRBD2. The CDR3 runs 14 residues. Trimming cost V 7 bases and J 1 base; bases outside gene matches: 5. Germline CDR1 is SQVTM and CDR2 is ANQGSEA. CDR3 residues: CSALRGGSYNEQFF. CDR3 sequence (DNA): TGCAGCGCCTTGCGGGGGGGTTCCTACAATGAGCAGTTCTTC.

This clonotype turned up a few times. This chain connects TRBV10-2 to TRBJ2-1, with 9 positions matching TRBD2. CDR3 length: 15 amino acids. With 7 bases clipped from V and 6 bases from J, the junction kept 10 bases outside the gene matches. CDR1 is WSHSY and CDR2 is SAAADI in the germline V gene. The CDR3 region is CASNPSGMVSNEQFF. The CDR3 nucleotides are TGCGCCAGCAACCCTAGCGGGATGGTTAGCAATGAGCAGTTCTTC.

This sequence joins TRBV7-2 and TRBJ2-5; D not certain. Per germline, CDR1 SGHTA and CDR2 FQGNSA. Trimming removed 1 base from V and 7 bases from J, with 10 bases in between. The CDR3 totals 13 residues. CDR3 nucleotide sequence: TGTGCCAGCAGCTTAGGCATAGTGGGGACCCAGTACTTC. Encoded protein: CASSLGIVGTQYF.

The chain uses TRBV7-9 and TRBJ2-3; unclear D gene. In germline, CDR1 is SEHNR, CDR2 FQNEAQ (reference sequence). The CDR3 loop spans 11 amino acids. Trimming removed 7 bases from V and 11 bases from J, with 13 bases in between. The CDR3 spells CASTYSGGQYF. The CDR3 coding sequence is TGTGCCAGCACCTACTCCGGCGGGCAGTATTTT.

V usage is TRBV20-1 and J usage is TRBJ2-5; 11 nucleotides line up with TRBD2. Germline V gene lookup returns CDR1 DFQATT and CDR2 SNEGSKA (reference sequence). CDR3 size: 13 residues. Germline trimming cut 3 bases from V and 5 bases from J; bases unmatched to any gene: 2. This chain's CDR3 is CSASSGGGETQYF. The CDR3 region has the DNA TGCAGTGCTAGTAGCGGGGGGGGTGAGACCCAGTACTTC.

This chain links TRBV6-5 with TRBJ2-3, with 7 bases lining up with TRBD1. The ends lost 0 bases at V and 5 bases at J; junction bases unmatched: 8. Germline values: CDR1 MNHEY, CDR2 SVGAGI. The CDR3 sequence is 16 residues long. CDR3 sequence (DNA): TGTGCCAGCAGTTACTCTTCAGACAGGGAAGAAGATACGCAGTATTTT. It is translated as CASSYSSDREEDTQYF.

This clonotype was counted a few times. The chain combines TRBV4-3 with TRBJ1-2, with 9 bases aligning to TRBD1. There are 16 residues in the CDR3. CDR1 and CDR2 from the germline V gene are LGHNA and YSLEER. V shed 3 bases, J shed 3 bases, and the junction held 8 bases outside the gene matches. CDR3 sequence reads: CASSHQLGQGYYGYTF. The DNA of the CDR3 is TGCGCCAGCAGCCATCAGTTGGGACAGGGTTACTATGGCTACACCTTC.

The CDR3: CASSQAGTGRNEQYF. The CDR3 nucleotides read TGCGCCAGCAGCCAGGCCGGGACAGGGAGGAACGAGCAGTACTTC. The chain is built from TRBV4-3 and TRBJ2-7; 9 bases are shared with TRBD1. The V segment lost 3 bases and the J segment 5 bases; nucleotides outside the gene matches: 8. The CDR3 consists of 15 residues. CDR1 LGHNA and CDR2 YSLEER come from the germline V gene.

The rearrangement links TRBV27 to TRBJ1-2; 8 positions match TRBD1. CDR3 length equals 16 residues. The V gene's germline CDR1 is MNHEY and CDR2 SMNVEV (reference sequence). J was trimmed by 3 bases and V by 6 bases; bases with no gene match: 12. CDR3 residues: CASRTLGGGQDYGYTF. CDR3 bases: TGTGCCAGCAGAACCTTAGGAGGGGGACAGGACTATGGCTACACCTTC.

In regard to this clonotype: At one end, the junction sequence differs from germline, possibly due to a read error. V and J are TRBV13 and TRBJ1-2, with 7 bases identical to TRBD1. Germline V lookup: CDR1 PRHDT, CDR2 FYEKMQ (reference sequence). The CDR3 consists of 15 residues. The chain's CDR3 is CACSLGDRANYGYTF. For the CDR3, the DNA is TGTGCCTGCAGCTTAGGCGACAGGGCGAACTATGGCTACACCTTC.

The CDR3 DNA follows: TGTGCCAGCAGGCCAATGGGACAGGGGGCCAACAATGAGCAGTTCTTC. This sequence encodes CASRPMGQGANNEQFF. V and J are TRBV27 and TRBJ2-1; TRBD1 matches at 12 bases. V lost 6 bases and J lost 5; bases outside the gene matches: 8. The CDR3 has 16 amino acids. Germline CDR1 reads MNHEY; CDR2 reads SMNVEV (reference sequence).

The V and J genes are TRBV28 and TRBJ2-7; D is tentatively TRBD1 or TRBD2 (6 bases each). Germline V CDR1 and CDR2: MDHEN, SYDVKM. V lost 7 bases to trimming and J lost 3 bases, with 19 bases between them. CDR3 length: 15 residues. CDR3 sequence (DNA): TGTGCCAGCACCGAGGGGGGCAGGGTGGGCTACGAGCAGTACTTC. Amino acids: CASTEGGRVGYEQYF. The variable domain in full, with the rest retrieved from reference TRBV28 and TRBJ2-7, is DVKVTQSSRYLVKRTGEKVFLECVQDMDHENMFWYRQDPGLGLRLIYFSYDVKMKEKGDIPEGYSVSREKKERFSLILESASTNQTSMYLCASTEGGRVGYEQYFGPGTRLTVT.

This clonotype was seen only once. This chain links TRBV28 with TRBJ1-1, with a tentative D call TRBD1 (6 bases). Germline CDR1 MDHEN, CDR2 SYDVKM. CDR3 length: 15 amino acids. Trimming cost V 6 bases and J 1 base, with 15 bases left between them. CDR3 in amino acids: CASRPQGLGNTEAFF. CDR3 DNA: TGTGCCAGCAGGCCGCAGGGGCTTGGGAACACTGAAGCTTTCTTT.